Detailed here is one T cell receptor (beta chain). Its cognate antigen is unknown. This sample is drawn from a study of shared clonotypes between healthy human individuals. Whole-study context: Researchers assigned three CD4 naive, three CD4 memory, two CD8 naive and one CD8 memory plate to each donor. The study, taken as a whole, reports: Clonotypes not shared had lower generation probabilities than those common to all four donors. Clonotypes that were shared across a handful of donors made up about 4.5% of naive CD4 clonotypes.

CD45RA-negative memory and CD45RA+ naive subsets were split from the CD4+ cells. Sequencing was performed with immunoSEQ multiplex PCR; in TCRdb, only in-frame clones are kept and a portion is missing. Among over 850,000 clones listed, approximately 80% were seen once. Deletions cut 3 bases from V and 0 bases from J, with 10 bases between. CDR1 is SGHTA and CDR2 is FQGTGA in the germline V gene. The CDR3 consists of 15 residues. The sequenced sample was memory CD4+ T cells from PBMCs. The subset was: CD45RA-negative fraction. The chain employs TRBV7-3 and TRBJ2-3, with D perhaps TRBD1 or TRBD2 (5 bases each). The receptor was isolated from a man aged 18 to 29 in good health. Some clones in this sample may be carry-over from other donors' samples. CDR3 sequence: CASSLSRDSTDTQYF. The CDR3 DNA reads as TGTGCCAGCAGCTTGTCCCGGGACAGCACAGATACGCAGTATTTT.